This T cell receptor beta chain was identified in a study of regulatory T cells in long-lasting Graves disease. Regarding the study as a whole: A reduction in accuracy may have resulted from the small sample size.

This clonotype appeared many times. Its antigen is unidentified. As to time point: newly diagnosed GD, antithyroid drugs for less than 3 months. With RNA extracted from PBMCs as input, the TCR library was made. HTBI primers from iRepertoire and Arm-PCR of CDR3 regions yielded the TCR beta libraries. TCRdb ran MiXCR on the multiplex PCR reads and lists one entry per CDR3 protein. The repertoire includes about 240,000 distinct CDR3 sequences, around 20% of them detected once, and approximately 15% sits in the top ten. This TCR came from a female donor with Graves disease. Specimen: peripheral blood mononuclear cells (PBMCs), collected at new diagnosis, from a patient treated with antithyroid drugs.

CDR3 sequence: CASSTGRSRKETQYF. Written as DNA, the CDR3 is TGTGCCAGCAGCACAGGGCGGTCGAGGAAAGAGACCCAGTACTTC. The rearrangement uses TRBV2 and TRBJ2-5; TRBD1 might be the D (6 bases). The CDR3 is 15 residues long. Germline CDR1 SNHLY, CDR2 FYNNEI. The V end lost 6 bases, the J end lost 3 bases, and 17 bases lay between the germline ends.